This entry lists 25 T cell receptor beta chains sequenced from one sample in a study of shared clonotypes between healthy human individuals. Clones were read by immunoSEQ multiplex PCR, and TCRdb kept only the in-frame ones, dropping some. The data show about 2 million clones, with over 85% seen just once and 0.13% held by the top ten. The source material was naive CD4+ T cells sorted from blood. The subset is: CD45RA+ positively selected. The receptors were sampled from a man younger than 30 in good health.

The CDR3 bases are TGTGCCAGCAGCCGCGGGAATAACTATGGCTACACCTTC. Encoded protein: CASSRGNNYGYTF. The chain has TRBV7-9 and TRBJ1-2; no reliable D call. The CDR3 extends over 13 amino acids. V lost 5 bases and J lost 1, with 8 bases in between. Germline lookup yields CDR1 SEHNR and CDR2 FQNEAQ (reference sequence).

In DNA, the CDR3 is TGTGCCAGCAGCCCTCAAGATGGGAGCTCCTACGAGCAGTACTTC. Its translation: CASSPQDGSSYEQYF. The chain joins TRBV21-1 to TRBJ2-7; TRBD2 reflects the table's D call only, with no check against the DNA. TRBV21-1 represents a pseudogene. This CDR3 spans 15 amino acids.

The table lists this clone with a count of one. The chain joins TRBV6-6 to TRBJ1-5, with 11 bases lining up with TRBD1. Per the germline V gene, CDR1 is MNHNY and CDR2 is SVGAGI (reference sequence). The V segment lost 4 bases and the J segment 7 bases; nucleotides outside the gene matches: 9. The CDR3 is 16 amino acids. In DNA, the CDR3 is TGTGCCAGCAGTTCGTGGACAGGGGGCAGTGGACAGCCCCAGCATTTT. Translation gives CASSSWTGGSGQPQHF.

The J gene is TRBJ2-7, the V gene TRBV7-2, with D perhaps TRBD1 or TRBD2 (5 bases each). CDR3 length equals 11 residues. Germline CDR1 reads SGHTA; CDR2 reads FQGNSA. Deletions cut 5 bases from V and 5 bases from J, with 7 bases between. CDR3 DNA: TGTGCCAGCAGCCGGGACCACGAGCAGTACTTC. This codes for CASSRDHEQYF. Filled out from reference TRBV7-2 and TRBJ2-7, the complete variable domain reads GAGVSQSPSNKVTEKGKDVELRCDPISGHTALYWYRQSLGQGLEFLIYFQGNSAPDKSGLPSDRFSAERTGGSVSTLTIQRTQQEDSAVYLCASSRDHEQYFGPGTRLTVT.

The gene calls are TRBV28 and TRBJ2-1; 12 nucleotides align to TRBD2. CDR3 length: 16 residues. Germline CDR1 and CDR2: MDHEN and SYDVKM. The V segment lost 6 bases and the J segment 5 bases; nucleotides outside the gene matches: 8. The CDR3 region has the DNA TGTGCCAGCAGCCGCAGGACTAGCGGGGTGAACAATGAGCAGTTCTTC. Its protein is CASSRRTSGVNNEQFF.

This clone was detected only once. The chain is built from TRBV5-1 and TRBJ2-7; TRBD1 is a possible D gene (6 bases). The CDR3 is made up of 11 amino acids. V was cut by 5 bases and J by 6 bases, with 9 bases left in between. Germline V gene lookup returns CDR1 SGHRS and CDR2 YFSETQ. CDR3 in DNA: TGCGCCAGCAGGGGGGCCGTCGAGCAGTACTTC. Translation gives CASRGAVEQYF.

Remarks on this clone: Different DNA sequences within this sample yield the same CDR3. The chain couples TRBV5-1 to TRBJ1-5; maybe TRBD1 (5 bases). The CDR3 runs to 13 residues. Germline V lookup: CDR1 SGHRS, CDR2 YFSETQ. V was trimmed by 1 base and J by 6 bases, leaving 8 bases between them. DNA for the CDR3: TGCGCCAGCAGCTTGTCGGGGGGTCAGCCCCAGCATTTT. This gives the protein CASSLSGGQPQHF.

J is TRBJ2-2 and V is TRBV18, with D possibly matching TRBD1 (6 bases). The CDR3 spans 16 residues. Germline-derived CDR1 and CDR2 are KGHSH and LQKENI. Trimming pared 4 bases from V and 1 base from J, leaving 13 bases between. CDR3 coding DNA: TGTGCCAGCTCACGAAACAGGGTAGGGAACACCGGGGAGCTGTTTTTT. It is translated as CASSRNRVGNTGELFF.

Turning to this clone: Other DNA sequences from this sample encode an identical CDR3 as well. The chain uses TRBV30 and TRBJ1-2; D ambiguous. CDR1 is GTSNPN, CDR2 SVGIG, per germline (reference sequence). CDR3 size: 11 residues. With 1 base removed from V and 5 bases from J, the gap between germline ends came to 5 bases. The CDR3 sequence is CAWSDRYGYTF. The DNA of the CDR3 is TGTGCCTGGAGTGACCGTTATGGCTACACCTTC.

This chain joins TRBV10-1 and TRBJ1-6; TRBD1 agrees at 8 bases. The CDR3 length is 14 residues. CDR1 and CDR2 (germline): WNHNN, SYGVQD (reference sequence). Trimming took 3 bases from V and 9 from J; bases not matched to a gene: 4. CDR3 in amino acids: CASSEGTGGSPLHF. The CDR3 coding sequence is TGCGCCAGCAGTGAAGGGACAGGAGGTTCACCCCTCCACTTT.

CDR3 nucleotides: TGTGCCAGCAGCAAACAACAGGGCGTCGTCGATGGCTACACCTTC. Translating it yields CASSKQQGVVDGYTF. V gene TRBV21-1 combines with J gene TRBJ1-2; TRBD1 is taken as the D call from the table, unchecked against the DNA. TRBV21-1 is tagged as a pseudogene. CDR3 length: 15 amino acids.

J is TRBJ2-2 and V is TRBV6-1; D ambiguous. Germline loops: CDR1 MNHNS, CDR2 SASEGT. V dropped 7 bases and J dropped 1 base, with 13 bases sitting between them. This CDR3 region has 15 residues. CDR3 nucleotide sequence: TGTGCCAGCAATGACGGCAGCCTGAACACCGGGGAGCTGTTTTTT. Translated, it gives CASNDGSLNTGELFF.

This clone was counted a single time. The DNA of the CDR3 is TGTGCCAGCAGTTTAGCAGGGGGGTCTGGAAACACCATATATTTT. It yields the protein CASSLAGGSGNTIYF. This chain uses TRBV27 with TRBJ1-3, with 7 bases fitting TRBD1. The germline V gene has CDR1 MNHEY and CDR2 SMNVEV (reference sequence). The trim removed 2 bases at V and 1 base at J, leaving 2 bases unmatched. CDR3 length: 15 residues.

Concerning this clone: Other DNA sequences in the sample encode the same CDR3. This sequence joins TRBV5-1 and TRBJ1-2, with TRBD1 identical over 9 bases. The V gene end was trimmed by 4 bases and the J gene end by 5 bases; junction bases not matched to a gene: 6. Germline V gene data show CDR1 as SGHRS and CDR2 as YFSETQ. The CDR3 extends over 14 amino acids. The CDR3 DNA reads as TGCGCCAGCAGCCCGGACAGGGGAGGGTATGGCTACACCTTC. Translated, it gives CASSPDRGGYGYTF.

The chain employs TRBV28 and TRBJ2-7, with D perhaps matching TRBD2 (6 bases). CDR1 MDHEN and CDR2 SYDVKM come from the germline V gene. The length of the CDR3 is 14 residues. Deletions cut 1 base from V and 2 bases from J, with 9 bases between. The CDR3 is CASSLYGSTYEQYF. Here the CDR3 DNA reads TGTGCCAGCAGTTTATACGGGAGCACCTACGAGCAGTACTTC.

The chain uses TRBV9 and TRBJ2-6, with D unresolved. Trimming shortened V by 7 bases and J by 2 bases, and 13 bases separated the two germline ends. In germline, CDR1 is SGDLS, CDR2 YYNGEE. The CDR3 totals 15 residues. CDR3 protein: CASEMGSAGANVLTF. CDR3 nucleotides: TGTGCCAGCGAAATGGGCTCGGCTGGGGCCAACGTCCTGACTTTC.

The chain links TRBV6-5 to TRBJ2-3; maybe TRBD2 (5 bases). Germline V gives CDR1 MNHEY, CDR2 SVGAGI. The CDR3 consists of 14 residues. Trimming removed 8 bases from V and 9 bases from J, with 21 bases in between. The CDR3 here is CASRSSRGSRTQYF. CDR3 sequence (DNA): TGTGCCAGCCGTTCCTCCCGAGGGAGTAGAACGCAGTATTTT.

This rearrangement joins TRBV10-3 to TRBJ1-2; D is possibly TRBD1 (5 bases). Trimming removed 2 bases at V and 4 bases at J, with 17 bases between. Germline values: CDR1 ENHRY, CDR2 SYGVKD. The CDR3 length is 16 residues. The DNA of the CDR3 is TGTGCCATCAGTGAGATCCTCGGGGGGTCTATCTATGGCTACACCTTC. It specifies CAISEILGGSIYGYTF.

CDR3 DNA sequence: TGTGCCAGCAGTTCCATAACGGGACAGGGGCTCCTTAATCAGCCCCAGCATTTT. Its protein product is CASSSITGQGLLNQPQHF. The chain has TRBV27 and TRBJ1-5; 10 bases line up with TRBD1. Looked up from germline, CDR1 is MNHEY and CDR2 is SMNVEV (reference sequence). The CDR3 loop spans 18 amino acids. Trimming at V came to 4 bases and at J to 4 bases, leaving 13 bases not matched to a gene.

This chain joins TRBV7-9 and TRBJ2-1; 12 nucleotides align to TRBD2. The trim removed 5 bases at V and 12 bases at J, leaving 11 bases unmatched. Germline V lookup: CDR1 SEHNR, CDR2 FQNEAQ (reference sequence). The CDR3 consists of 15 residues. CDR3 sequence (DNA): TGTGCCAGCAGCGCTCTACTAGCGGGAGGTAGCGCGCAGTTCTTC. This encodes CASSALLAGGSAQFF.

The chain combines TRBV7-2 with TRBJ2-1, with 15 bases that match TRBD2. This CDR3 has 17 residues. The germline gives CDR1 SGHTA, CDR2 FQGNSA. V was pared by 5 bases and J by 3 bases, with 5 bases of the junction left unmatched. For the CDR3, the DNA is TGTGCCAGCAGCCGGACTAGCGGGAGGGACAACTACAATGAGCAGTTCTTC. It codes for CASSRTSGRDNYNEQFF.

V gene TRBV19 combines with J gene TRBJ2-7; 13 bases align to TRBD2. CDR3 length: 15 amino acids. Germline trimming cut 5 bases from V and 3 bases from J; bases unmatched to any gene: 4. Germline V gives CDR1 LNHDA, CDR2 SQIVND (reference sequence). This chain's CDR3 is CASSARTSGSYEQYF. The CDR3, as DNA: TGTGCCAGTAGTGCCAGGACTAGCGGGAGCTACGAGCAGTACTTC.

The V and J genes are TRBV2 and TRBJ1-3; D remains ambiguous. The CDR3 is made up of 16 amino acids. The germline gives CDR1 SNHLY, CDR2 FYNNEI. Trimming stripped 5 bases from V and 0 bases from J, with 14 bases between. The CDR3 is CASSLWQLSSGNTIYF. In nucleotides, the CDR3 is TGTGCCAGCAGTTTATGGCAATTAAGCTCTGGAAACACCATATATTTT. The variable domain in full, with the rest retrieved from reference TRBV2 and TRBJ1-3, is EPEVTQTPSHQVTQMGQEVILRCVPISNHLYFYWYRQILGQKVEFLVSFYNNEISEKSEIFDDQFSVERPDGSNFTLKIRSTKLEDSAMYFCASSLWQLSSGNTIYFGEGSWLTVV.

V usage is TRBV15 and J usage is TRBJ1-4; 8 nucleotides align to TRBD1. The CDR3 totals 14 residues. The junction had 1 base not matched to a gene; V was cut back by 3 bases and J by 4 bases. Germline lookup yields CDR1 LNHNV and CDR2 YYDKDF (reference sequence). The CDR3 spells CATSRTGVNEKLFF. Written as DNA, the CDR3 is TGTGCCACCAGCAGGACAGGGGTTAATGAAAAACTGTTTTTT.

This clone was counted ten times or more. Distinct nucleotide sequences in the sample also encode this CDR3. This chain links TRBV29-1 with TRBJ2-3; D is unclear. The germline V gene has CDR1 SQVTM and CDR2 ANQGSEA. The CDR3 is 11 residues long. Trimming took 5 bases from V and 2 from J, leaving 5 bases between them. The CDR3 loop is CSVKVTDTQYF. DNA of the CDR3: TGCAGCGTTAAGGTCACAGATACGCAGTATTTT.